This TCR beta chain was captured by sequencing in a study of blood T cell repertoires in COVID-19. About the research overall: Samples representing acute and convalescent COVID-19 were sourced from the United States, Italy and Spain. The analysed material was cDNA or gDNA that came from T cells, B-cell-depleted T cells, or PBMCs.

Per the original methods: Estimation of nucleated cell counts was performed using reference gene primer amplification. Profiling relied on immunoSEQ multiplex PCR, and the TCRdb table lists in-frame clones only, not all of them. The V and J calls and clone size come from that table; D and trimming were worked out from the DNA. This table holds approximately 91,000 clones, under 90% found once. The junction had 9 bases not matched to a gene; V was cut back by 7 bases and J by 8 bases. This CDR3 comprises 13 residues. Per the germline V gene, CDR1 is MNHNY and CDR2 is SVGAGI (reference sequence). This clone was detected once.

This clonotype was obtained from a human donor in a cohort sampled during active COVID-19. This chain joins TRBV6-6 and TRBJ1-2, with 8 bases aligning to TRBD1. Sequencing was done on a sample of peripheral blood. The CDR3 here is CASNIPGGTGYTF. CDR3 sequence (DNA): TGTGCCAGCAATATACCAGGGGGCACGGGCTACACCTTC.